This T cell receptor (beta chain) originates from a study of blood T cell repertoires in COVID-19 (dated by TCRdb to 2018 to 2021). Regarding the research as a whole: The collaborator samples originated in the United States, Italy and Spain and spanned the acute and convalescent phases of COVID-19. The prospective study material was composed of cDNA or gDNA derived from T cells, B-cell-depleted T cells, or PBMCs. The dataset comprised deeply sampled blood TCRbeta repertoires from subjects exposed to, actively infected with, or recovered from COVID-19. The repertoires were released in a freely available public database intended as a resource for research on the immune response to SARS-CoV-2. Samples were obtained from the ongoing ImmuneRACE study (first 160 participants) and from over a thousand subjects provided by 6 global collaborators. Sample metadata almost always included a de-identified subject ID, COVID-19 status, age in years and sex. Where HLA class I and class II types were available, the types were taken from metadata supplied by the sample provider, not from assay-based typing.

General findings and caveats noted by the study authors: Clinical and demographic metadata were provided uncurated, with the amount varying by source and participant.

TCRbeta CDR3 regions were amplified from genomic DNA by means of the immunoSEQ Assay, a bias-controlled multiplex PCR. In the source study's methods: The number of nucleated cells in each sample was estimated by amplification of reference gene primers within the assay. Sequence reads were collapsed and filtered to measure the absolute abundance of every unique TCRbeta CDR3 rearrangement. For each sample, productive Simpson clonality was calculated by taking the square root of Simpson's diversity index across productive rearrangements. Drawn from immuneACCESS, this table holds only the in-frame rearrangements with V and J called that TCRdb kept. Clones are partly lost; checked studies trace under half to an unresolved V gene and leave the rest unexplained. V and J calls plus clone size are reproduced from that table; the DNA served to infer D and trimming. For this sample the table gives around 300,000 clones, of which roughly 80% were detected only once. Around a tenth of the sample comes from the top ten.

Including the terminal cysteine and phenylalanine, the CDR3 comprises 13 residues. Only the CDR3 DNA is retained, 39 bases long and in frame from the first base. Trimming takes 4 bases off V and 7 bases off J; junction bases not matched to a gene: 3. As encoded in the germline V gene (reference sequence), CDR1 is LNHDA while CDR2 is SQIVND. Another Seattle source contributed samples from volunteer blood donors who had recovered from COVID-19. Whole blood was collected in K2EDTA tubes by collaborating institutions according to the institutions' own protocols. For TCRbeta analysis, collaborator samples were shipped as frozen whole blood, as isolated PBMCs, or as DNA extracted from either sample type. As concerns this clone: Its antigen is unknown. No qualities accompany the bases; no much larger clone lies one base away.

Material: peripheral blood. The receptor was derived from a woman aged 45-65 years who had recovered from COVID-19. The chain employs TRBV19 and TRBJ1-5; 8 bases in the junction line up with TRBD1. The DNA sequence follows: TGTGCCAGTAGTACAGGGGGCGAGCAGCCCCAGCATTTT. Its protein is CASSTGGEQPQHF. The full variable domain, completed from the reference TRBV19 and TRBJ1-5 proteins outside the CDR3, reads DGGITQSPKYLFRKEGQNVTLSCEQNLNHDAMYWYRQDPGQGLRLIYYSQIVNDFQKGDIAEGYSVSREKKESFPLTVTSAQKNPTAFYLCASSTGGEQPQHFGDGTRLSIL.